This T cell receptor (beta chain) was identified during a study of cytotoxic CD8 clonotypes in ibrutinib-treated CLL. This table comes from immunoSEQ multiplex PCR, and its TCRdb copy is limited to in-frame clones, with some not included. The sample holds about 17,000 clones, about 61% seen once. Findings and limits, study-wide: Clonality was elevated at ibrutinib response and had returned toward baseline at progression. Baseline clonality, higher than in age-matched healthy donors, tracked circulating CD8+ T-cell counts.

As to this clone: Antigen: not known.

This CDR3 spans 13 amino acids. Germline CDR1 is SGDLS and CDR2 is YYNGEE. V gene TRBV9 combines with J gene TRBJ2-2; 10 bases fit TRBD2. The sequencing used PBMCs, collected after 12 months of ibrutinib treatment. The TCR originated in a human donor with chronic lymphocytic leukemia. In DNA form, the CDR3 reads TGTGCGAGCGGGAGGGCCGACACCGGGGAGCTGTTTTTT. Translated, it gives CASGRADTGELFF.